A selection of T cell receptor beta chains follows, all from one sample in a study of blood T cell repertoires in COVID-19. The repertoire was sequenced with immunoSEQ multiplex PCR; TCRdb's copy has only in-frame clones and lacks some. This table has some 240,000 clones, approximately 89% appearing once. The sequenced sample was PBMCs or T cells enriched from blood (not recorded which). These receptors all stem from a woman aged 40-49 years who had been exposed to COVID-19. Both conserved end residues are part of each CDR3. A D gene is named only where the DNA matches it firmly. Some rows mark clone size as missing; the rest say once, few, many or name a class of expanded clone.

V	J	D	size	DNA	CDR3
TRBV21-1	TRBJ1-1	.	.	TGTGCCAGCAGCATGGACAGGGGGGTTGAAGCTTTCTTT	CASSMDRGVEAFF
TRBV29-1	TRBJ1-2	TRBD1	few	TGCAGCGTTGCCTTCAACAGGGGTACTGTAGGATCTGGCTACACCTTC	CSVAFNRGTVGSGYTF
TRBV4-1	TRBJ2-7	.	.	TGCGCCAGCAGCCAAGGTCCAGGGCAGCCCTACGAGCAGTACTTC	CASSQGPGQPYEQYF
TRBV7-9	TRBJ2-3	.	.	TGTGCCAGCAGCTCAGGGGACCGAAGCACAGATACGCAGTATTTT	CASSSGDRSTDTQYF
TRBV5-5	TRBJ1-6	TRBD1	.	TGTGCCAGCAGCTTGTTCGACAGGGGAGGCAGGTCTTTTCATTCACCCCTCCACTTT	CASSLFDRGGRSFHSPLHF
TRBV18	TRBJ1-2	TRBD1	.	TGTGCCAGCTCACCCATGGGGACAGGGGGCACCTTTGGCTACACCTTC	CASSPMGTGGTFGYTF
TRBV2	TRBJ2-5	TRBD1	.	TGTGCCAGCACCTTGGACAGGGGAGAGACCCAGTACTTC	CASTLDRGETQYF
TRBV6-1	TRBJ2-7	.	once	TGTGCCAGCAGTGAACTCTTCGAGCAGTACTTC	CASSELFEQYF
TRBV2	TRBJ2-3	.	.	TGTGCCAGCGGACATCAGCTGGATACGCAGTATTTT	CASGHQLDTQYF
TRBV6-6	TRBJ1-5	.	.	TGTGCCGGGCGTACTAGCAATCAGCCCCAGCATTTT	CAGRTSNQPQHF
TRBV5-1	TRBJ1-2	TRBD1	.	TGCGCCAGCAGCTTGGGAGACAGGGCCTCTCGAAGCTACACCTTC	CASSLGDRASRSYTF
TRBV3-1/TRBV3-2	TRBJ2-1	.	.	TGTGCCAGCAGCCAGCCGTACAGGAGCTCCTACAATGAGCAGTTCTTC	CASSQPYRSSYNEQFF
TRBV5-4	TRBJ1-2	TRBD1	.	TGTGCCAGCAGTTATGGACAGGGCACCTCTTTCGGCTACACCTTC	CASSYGQGTSFGYTF
TRBV29-1	TRBJ2-1	TRBD2	.	TGCAGCGTCTTTCGGAGTAGCGGGGATTACAATGAGCAGTTCTTC	CSVFRSSGDYNEQFF
TRBV7-9	TRBJ2-1	.	few	TGTGCCAGCAGTCAATTAGCCCTCAATGAGCAGTTCTTC	CASSQLALNEQFF
TRBV28	TRBJ1-3	.	.	TGTGCCAGCAGTTGGGGAGAGGGAGGAAACACCATATATTTT	CASSWGEGGNTIYF
TRBV7-9	TRBJ2-5	TRBD2	.	TGTGCCAGCAGCTCGGGACTATCCTGGGGAGAGACCCAGTACTTC	CASSSGLSWGETQYF
TRBV9	TRBJ2-2	.	.	TGTGCCAGCAGCCTGGGCCTGAACACCGGGGAGCTGTTTTTT	CASSLGLNTGELFF
TRBV7-9	TRBJ1-1	.	.	TGTGCCAGCAGCCCGCCGAGCCAGAACACTGAAGCTTTCTTT	CASSPPSQNTEAFF
TRBV4-1	TRBJ2-1	TRBD2	.	TGCGCCAGCAGCCCGGCGGGGGAGCACAACAATGAGCAGTTCTTC	CASSPAGEHNNEQFF
TRBV7-9	TRBJ1-2	.	.	TGTGCCAGCAGCTCCTCCTTCTCGGGGGTCTATGGCTACACCTTC	CASSSSFSGVYGYTF
TRBV30	TRBJ2-1	.	.	TGTGCCTGGAGGGCCAGCAATGAGCAGTTCTTC	CAWRASNEQFF
TRBV4-2	TRBJ1-1	.	.	TGTGCCAGCAGCCAAAGTCTACAGCTACTGAACACTGAAGCTTTCTTT	CASSQSLQLLNTEAFF
TRBV27	TRBJ1-2	.	.	TGTGCCAGCAGTTTATCGCCGGGGACTGCATACTATGGCTACACCTTC	CASSLSPGTAYYGYTF
TRBV4-1	TRBJ1-2	.	.	TGCGCCAGCAGCCAAGATTCCGTTACTAACTATGGCTACACCTTC	CASSQDSVTNYGYTF
TRBV2	TRBJ2-2	.	.	TGTGCCAGCAGGCGATCTATTCCCGGGGAGCTGTTTTTT	CASRRSIPGELFF
TRBV11-3	TRBJ2-1	.	.	TGTGCCAGCAGCTTAGGGGCTACCTACAATGAGCAGTTCTTC	CASSLGATYNEQFF
TRBV29-1	TRBJ2-5	TRBD1	.	TGCAGCGCCTACTTGGGGACAGTCCAAGAGACCCAGTACTTC	CSAYLGTVQETQYF
TRBV7-2	TRBJ1-3	.	.	TGTGCCAGCAGTTGGGACTCTTCCTCTGGAAACACCATATATTTT	CASSWDSSSGNTIYF
TRBV7-2	TRBJ1-2	TRBD1	once	TGTGCCAGCAGCTCCAACAGGGGGCAACGGTATGGCTACACCTTC	CASSSNRGQRYGYTF
TRBV4-3	TRBJ2-2	.	.	TGCGCCAGCAGCCAAGATCAGGACACCGGGGAGCTGTTTTTT	CASSQDQDTGELFF
TRBV7-3	TRBJ2-1	TRBD2	.	TGTGCCAGCAGCTCTAGCGGGAGGTCCTACAATGAGCAGTTCTTC	CASSSSGRSYNEQFF
TRBV29-1	TRBJ1-1	TRBD1	.	TGCAGCGTTGAGGTGCAGGGGGGTATTACTGAAGCTTTCTTT	CSVEVQGGITEAFF
TRBV4-2	TRBJ2-1	TRBD2	.	TGTGCCAGCAGCCAAGATTCGCAACTAGCGGGCTCGAATGAGCAGTTCTTC	CASSQDSQLAGSNEQFF
TRBV21-1	TRBJ1-5	.	.	TGTGCCAGCAGCAAAGACAGGGGGCGTTTTCAGCCCCAGCATTTT	CASSKDRGRFQPQHF
TRBV14	TRBJ1-1	TRBD1	once	TGTGCCAGCAGCCAAGGACAGGGGACTGAAGCTTTCTTT	CASSQGQGTEAFF
TRBV5-1	TRBJ2-1	.	.	TGTGCCAGCAGCCGATGGACTGGAAGCAATGAGCAGTTCTTC	CASSRWTGSNEQFF
TRBV5-6	TRBJ1-1	.	once	TGTGCCAGCAGCTACCTGGACAGACTCACTGAAGCTTTCTTT	CASSYLDRLTEAFF
TRBV10-3	TRBJ1-2	.	.	TGTGCCATCAGTGAACGGAGCCCTAACTATGGCTACACCTTC	CAISERSPNYGYTF
TRBV5-1	TRBJ2-1	TRBD1	.	TGCGCCAGCAGCTCTACAGGACAGGGTTTCTACAATGAGCAGTTCTTC	CASSSTGQGFYNEQFF
TRBV5-1	TRBJ2-1	TRBD2	.	TGCGCCAGTACCGCCGGGACTAGCGGGGGGCATGAGCAGTTCTTC	CASTAGTSGGHEQFF
TRBV3-1/TRBV3-2	TRBJ2-3	TRBD2	.	TGTGCCAGCAGCCAATGGATCACGACTAGCGGCACAGATACGCAGTATTTT	CASSQWITTSGTDTQYF
TRBV9	TRBJ2-1	.	.	TGTGCCAGCAGCGTTCGACAGTCTCACAATGAGCAGTTCTTC	CASSVRQSHNEQFF
TRBV9	TRBJ1-5	TRBD1	.	TGTGCCAGAGAAATACAGGGGGGAAGCAATCAGCCCCAGCATTTT	CAREIQGGSNQPQHF
TRBV28	TRBJ2-5	TRBD2	.	TGTGCCAGCAGTTCACCCGGGACTAGCAAAGGCCAAGAGACCCAGTACTTC	CASSSPGTSKGQETQYF
TRBV27	TRBJ2-2	.	.	TGTGCCAGCAACATACAGGCCATTCCCACCGGGGAGCTGTTTTTT	CASNIQAIPTGELFF
TRBV19	TRBJ1-5	.	.	TGTGCCAGTAGTCTGGGCGCTCAGCCCCAGCATTTT	CASSLGAQPQHF
TRBV14	TRBJ2-2	TRBD2	few	TGTGCCAGCAGCCAAGCTAGCGGGAGAGGCACCGGGGAGCTGTTTTTT	CASSQASGRGTGELFF
TRBV7-6	TRBJ2-1	TRBD2	.	TGTGCCAGCAGCCGCTGGACTAGCGGGTCGGGGGACAATGAGCAGTTCTTC	CASSRWTSGSGDNEQFF
TRBV28	TRBJ1-2	.	.	TGTGCCAGCAGTTTCTCAGGGAAGTGGGGCTACACCTTC	CASSFSGKWGYTF
TRBV7-9	TRBJ1-6	.	.	TGTGCCAGCAGCTTCGGTAATTCACCCCTCCACTTT	CASSFGNSPLHF
TRBV25-1	TRBJ1-1	.	.	TGTGCCAGCACCGACATGAACACTGAAGCTTTCTTT	CASTDMNTEAFF
TRBV3-1/TRBV3-2	TRBJ1-3	.	once	TGTGCCAGCAGCCAATACGACAGGTTAAGGGGAAACACCATATATTTT	CASSQYDRLRGNTIYF
TRBV29-1	TRBJ1-2	.	.	TGCAGCGTTGAAGATGTCATGGAGAATGGCTACACCTTC	CSVEDVMENGYTF
TRBV10-3	TRBJ1-1	.	.	TGTGCCATCAGTGAACCTCTCCGGGGAAGGCGGCGAGAAGCTTTCTTT	CAISEPLRGRRREAFF